This T cell receptor (beta chain) was sequenced in a study of OX40 agonist ivuxolimab in advanced cancers. Overall study context: Patients received intravenous ivuxolimab every 2 weeks at 0.01 to 10 mg/kg.

Study-level findings and limits: Certain nonresponders likewise exhibited a low normalized T-cell clonal expansion. In general, CD8+ T cells held more expanded clones than CD4+ did, on average.

Details on this clone: Its specificity is not known.

Researchers took blood at baseline, on cycle 4 day 1, and on cycle 7 day 1. Using immunoSEQ multiplex PCR, the repertoire was profiled, and TCRdb retains in-frame clones only, with some absent. The table records 60,000 to 85,000 clones, nearly 90% of them present only once. CDR1 is LNHDA, CDR2 SQIVND, per germline (reference sequence). The CDR3 runs 12 residues. V was trimmed by 5 bases and J by 7 bases, leaving 9 bases between them. This chain links TRBV19 with TRBJ1-5, with D hard to call. This clonotype was sampled from an adult with an advanced solid tumor such as melanoma, head and neck, liver or kidney cancer. The starting material was CD4+ or CD8+ T cells sorted from blood, obtained in a trial of the OX40 agonist ivuxolimab. The CDR3: CASSLSTQPQHF. As DNA, the CDR3 is TGTGCCAGTAGTTTGTCCACGCAGCCCCAGCATTTT.